This entry lists 13 T cell receptor beta chains sequenced from one sample in a study of T cell repertoires in cytomegalovirus infection. Their antigen targets remain unknown. One entry per CDR3 protein results from TCRdb running MiXCR on the reads. The table lists about 570,000 distinct CDR3 sequences, 35% to 50% of them singletons. Source: cultured PBMCs, taken from culture after CMV antigen stimulation. The receptor source for this set is a human donor in good health (CMV status not recorded). Some clones in this sample may be carry-over from other donors' samples.

The chain employs TRBV7-2 and TRBJ1-2; D may be TRBD1 (5 bases). CDR3 length equals 13 residues. V was clipped by 3 bases and J by 4 bases, with 9 bases between them. Looked up from germline, CDR1 is SGHTA and CDR2 is FQGNSA. CDR3 bases: TGTGCCAGCAGCTTCCGCAGGGCCTATGGCTACACCTTC. Its protein product is CASSFRRAYGYTF. The full variable domain, completed using reference TRBV7-2 and TRBJ1-2, is GAGVSQSPSNKVTEKGKDVELRCDPISGHTALYWYRQSLGQGLEFLIYFQGNSAPDKSGLPSDRFSAERTGGSVSTLTIQRTQQEDSAVYLCASSFRRAYGYTFGSGTRLTVV.

This clonotype has more than one count but fewer than ten. The chain is built from TRBV7-6 and TRBJ2-7, with TRBD1 identical over 7 bases. The ends lost 5 bases at V and 2 bases at J; junction bases unmatched: 9. Per the germline V gene, CDR1 is SGHVS and CDR2 is FNYEAQ. CDR3 length: 15 amino acids. CDR3 loop: CASSLLRDRPYEQYF. Written as DNA, the CDR3 is TGTGCCAGCAGCCTTCTCCGGGACAGACCCTACGAGCAGTACTTC. The full variable domain, completed using reference TRBV7-6 and TRBJ2-7, is GAGVSQSPRYKVTKRGQDVALRCDPISGHVSLYWYRQALGQGPEFLTYFNYEAQQDKSGLPNDRFSAERPEGSISTLTIQRTEQRDSAMYRCASSLLRDRPYEQYFGPGTRLTVT.

This clonotype came up many times. J is TRBJ2-7 and V is TRBV7-8, with D perhaps matching TRBD1 (6 bases). The CDR3 length is 16 residues. The V and J ends lost 4 bases and 0 bases respectively, with 16 bases between them. CDR1 and CDR2 (germline): SGHVS, FQNEAQ. The CDR3 DNA is TGTGCCAGCAGCTCCCACTATCGGGACAACTCCTACGAGCAGTACTTC. As protein: CASSSHYRDNSYEQYF. The whole variable domain, filled in from reference TRBV7-8 and TRBJ2-7, reads GAGVSQSPRYKVAKRGQDVALRCDPISGHVSLFWYQQALGQGPEFLTYFQNEAQLDKSGLPSDRFFAERPEGSVSTLKIQRTQQEDSAVYLCASSSHYRDNSYEQYFGPGTRLTVT.

This clonotype was counted a few times. The chain recombines TRBV7-8 with TRBJ1-5; maybe TRBD1 (6 bases). Germline-derived CDR1 and CDR2 are SGHVS and FQNEAQ. V lost 1 base and J 12 bases, leaving 13 bases between the germline ends. This CDR3 region has 13 residues. CDR3 loop: CASSLGDTTLQHF. The CDR3 DNA follows: TGTGCCAGCAGCTTAGGGGACACCACTCTCCAGCATTTT.

This clonotype was picked up a small number of times. The chain couples TRBV6-1 to TRBJ2-3; tentatively, D is TRBD1 or TRBD2 (5 bases each). The germline CDR1 and CDR2 sequences are MNHNS and SASEGT. The CDR3 loop spans 12 amino acids. V was pared by 10 bases and J by 6 bases, with 14 bases between. CDR3 protein: CATGAPADTQYF. The DNA for the CDR3 is TGTGCCACCGGGGCCCCAGCCGATACGCAGTATTTT.

The CDR3, as DNA: TGTGCCAGCAGTACCCGGCGGAAGGGGACCCAGTACTTC. Translation gives CASSTRRKGTQYF. V is TRBV6-2 or TRBV6-3 and J is TRBJ2-5; D unresolved. This CDR3 contains 13 residues. Germline lookup yields CDR1 MNHEY and CDR2 SVGEGT. The V and J ends lost 5 bases and 7 bases respectively, with 14 bases between them.

V gene TRBV20-1 combines with J gene TRBJ2-4; 12 positions agree with TRBD2. Germline CDR1 DFQATT, CDR2 SNEGSKA (reference sequence). The CDR3 loop spans 18 amino acids. The V and J ends lost 2 bases and 2 bases, in that order; junction bases with no gene match: 10. In nucleotides, the CDR3 is TGCAGTGCTAGACCAGAGACTAGCGGGAGATTTACCAAAAACATTCAGTACTTC. Encoded protein: CSARPETSGRFTKNIQYF.

This chain joins TRBV7-8 and TRBJ2-2; 7 bases agree with TRBD2. Per germline, CDR1 SGHVS and CDR2 FQNEAQ. The CDR3 is 17 amino acids. V gave up 2 bases and J gave up 1 base; unmatched junction bases: 7. The CDR3: CASSLSSWGGNTGELFF. The CDR3 DNA follows: TGTGCCAGCAGCTTATCGTCCTGGGGGGGGAACACCGGGGAGCTGTTTTTT.

This clonotype came up a few times. V gene TRBV7-9 combines with J gene TRBJ2-5; D is perhaps TRBD1 (5 bases). The CDR3 consists of 13 residues. V dropped 4 bases and J dropped 9 bases, with 15 bases sitting between them. The germline CDR1 and CDR2 sequences are SEHNR and FQNEAQ (reference sequence). The CDR3 protein is CASSSPKKGAQYF. The CDR3 nucleotides read TGTGCCAGCAGCTCCCCTAAGAAAGGGGCCCAGTACTTC. The full variable domain, in which reference TRBV7-9 and TRBJ2-5 provide the parts outside the CDR3, is DTGVSQNPRHKITKRGQNVTFRCDPISEHNRLYWYRQTLGQGPEFLTYFQNEAQLEKSRLLSDRFSAERPKGSFSTLEIQRTEQGDSAMYLCASSSPKKGAQYFGPGTRLLVL.

The gene calls are TRBV7-6 and TRBJ2-2, with D hard to call. The CDR3 is 16 amino acids. CDR1 and CDR2 (germline): SGHVS, FNYEAQ. The ends were cut back, 6 bases at V and 1 base at J, with 15 bases in the middle. The CDR3 reads CASSLSRLGNTGELFF. The CDR3, as DNA: TGTGCCAGCAGTCTATCTAGGCTGGGGAACACCGGGGAGCTGTTTTTT.

V usage is TRBV5-4 and J usage is TRBJ2-1; 9 bases are a match to TRBD2. Germline assignment: CDR1 SGHNT and CDR2 YYREEE (reference sequence). The CDR3 contains 17 residues. J lost 9 bases, V lost 0 bases, and 13 bases had no gene match. CDR3 sequence: CASSLARPSGTRGEQFF. The CDR3 region has the DNA TGTGCCAGCAGCTTGGCCCGGCCTAGCGGGACTAGGGGTGAGCAGTTCTTC.

This chain connects TRBV12-3 or TRBV12-4 to TRBJ2-2; D may match TRBD1 or TRBD2 (6 bases each). V was clipped by 10 bases and J by 3 bases, with 15 bases between them. CDR3 length: 14 residues. For the CDR3, the DNA is TGTGCCAACACGGACGGGGGCCACACCGGGGAGCTGTTTTTT. It codes for CANTDGGHTGELFF.

The chain couples TRBV20-1 to TRBJ2-2; the D is unclear. V lost 6 bases to trimming and J lost 1 base, with 15 bases between them. This CDR3 is built from 15 residues. The germline gives CDR1 DFQATT, CDR2 SNEGSKA (reference sequence). The CDR3 is CSAKSFGLNTGELFF. CDR3 DNA sequence: TGCAGTGCCAAATCTTTTGGGCTGAACACCGGGGAGCTGTTTTTT.